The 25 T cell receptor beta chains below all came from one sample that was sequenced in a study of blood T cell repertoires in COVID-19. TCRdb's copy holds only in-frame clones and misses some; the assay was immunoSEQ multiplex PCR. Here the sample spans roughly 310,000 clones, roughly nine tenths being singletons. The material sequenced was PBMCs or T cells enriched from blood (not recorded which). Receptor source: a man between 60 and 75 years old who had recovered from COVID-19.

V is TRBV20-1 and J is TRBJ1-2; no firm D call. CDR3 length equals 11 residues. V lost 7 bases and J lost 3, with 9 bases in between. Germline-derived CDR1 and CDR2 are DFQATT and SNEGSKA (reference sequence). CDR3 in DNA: TGCAGTGTTGAGAGAGACTATGGCTACACCTTC. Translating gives CSVERDYGYTF.

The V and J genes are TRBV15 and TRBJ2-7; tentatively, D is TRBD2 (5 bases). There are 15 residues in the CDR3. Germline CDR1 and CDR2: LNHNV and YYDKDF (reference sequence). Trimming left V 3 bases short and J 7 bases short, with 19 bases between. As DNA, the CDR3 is TGTGCCACCAGCAGCGGACTGGCAGGCTTGGGAGAGCAGTACTTC. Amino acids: CATSSGLAGLGEQYF.

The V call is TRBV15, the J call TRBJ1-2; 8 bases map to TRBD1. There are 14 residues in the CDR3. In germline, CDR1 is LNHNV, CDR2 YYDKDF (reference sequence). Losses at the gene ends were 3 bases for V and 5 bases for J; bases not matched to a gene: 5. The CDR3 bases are TGTGCCACCAGCAGCGGGACAGGAGCATATGGCTACACCTTC. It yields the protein CATSSGTGAYGYTF.

The CDR3 DNA sequence: TGTGCCATCCGCTCTGGGGCGGAAAAGCAGTACTTC. Protein sequence: CAIRSGAEKQYF. This chain links TRBV10-3 with TRBJ2-7; possibly TRBD1 for D (5 bases). The CDR3 has 12 residues. Germline V gene lookup returns CDR1 ENHRY and CDR2 SYGVKD. Trimming removed 8 bases at V and 8 bases at J, with 16 bases between.

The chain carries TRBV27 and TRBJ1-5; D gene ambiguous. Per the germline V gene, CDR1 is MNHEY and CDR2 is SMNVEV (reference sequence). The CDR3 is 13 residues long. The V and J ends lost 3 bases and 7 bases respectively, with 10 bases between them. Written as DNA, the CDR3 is TGTGCCAGCAGTTTGTGGTTGGGCCAGCCCCAGCATTTT. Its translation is CASSLWLGQPQHF.

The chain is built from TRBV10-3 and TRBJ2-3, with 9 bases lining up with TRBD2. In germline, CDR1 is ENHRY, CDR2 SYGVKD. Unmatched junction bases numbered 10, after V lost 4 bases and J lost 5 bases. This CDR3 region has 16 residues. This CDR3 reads CAISGASGRQGDTQYF. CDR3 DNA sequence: TGTGCCATCAGTGGGGCGAGCGGGAGGCAAGGAGATACGCAGTATTTT.

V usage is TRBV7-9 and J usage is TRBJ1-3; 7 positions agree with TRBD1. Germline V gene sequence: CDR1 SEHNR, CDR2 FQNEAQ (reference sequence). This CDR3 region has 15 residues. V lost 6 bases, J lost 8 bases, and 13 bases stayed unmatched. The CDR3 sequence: CASSPTGAERDTIYF. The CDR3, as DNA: TGTGCCAGCAGTCCCACAGGGGCCGAGAGGGACACCATATATTTT.

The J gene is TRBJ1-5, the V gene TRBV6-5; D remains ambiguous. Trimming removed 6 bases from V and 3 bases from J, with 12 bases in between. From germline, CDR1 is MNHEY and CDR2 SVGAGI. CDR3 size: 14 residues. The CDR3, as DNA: TGTGCCAGCAGGATATCAGTGCCCAATCAGCCCCAGCATTTT. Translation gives CASRISVPNQPQHF.

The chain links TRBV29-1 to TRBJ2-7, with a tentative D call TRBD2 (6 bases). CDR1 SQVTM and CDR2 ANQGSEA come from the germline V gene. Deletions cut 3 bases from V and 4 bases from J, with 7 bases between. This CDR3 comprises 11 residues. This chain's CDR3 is CSVDAGYEQYF. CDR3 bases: TGCAGCGTTGATGCGGGGTACGAGCAGTACTTC.

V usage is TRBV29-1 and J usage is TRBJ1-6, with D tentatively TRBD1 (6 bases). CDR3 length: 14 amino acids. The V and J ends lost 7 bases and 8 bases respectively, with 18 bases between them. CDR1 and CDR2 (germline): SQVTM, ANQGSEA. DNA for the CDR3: TGCAGCGCCCGAGGGACAACCTCTGATTCACCCCTCCACTTT. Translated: CSARGTTSDSPLHF.

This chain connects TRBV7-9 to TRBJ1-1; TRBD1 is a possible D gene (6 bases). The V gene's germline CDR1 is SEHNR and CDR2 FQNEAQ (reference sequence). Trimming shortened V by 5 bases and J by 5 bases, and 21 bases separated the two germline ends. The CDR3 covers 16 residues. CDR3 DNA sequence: TGTGCCAGCAGCCGGGATTTGGCAGGGGCCGGTACTGAAGCTTTCTTT. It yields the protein CASSRDLAGAGTEAFF.

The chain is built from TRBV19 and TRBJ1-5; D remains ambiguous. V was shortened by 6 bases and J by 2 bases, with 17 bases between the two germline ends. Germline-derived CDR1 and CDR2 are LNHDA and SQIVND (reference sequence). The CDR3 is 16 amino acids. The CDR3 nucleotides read TGTGCCAGTAGGACCTCGGGTGGTCCTGGCAATCAGCCCCAGCATTTT. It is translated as CASRTSGGPGNQPQHF.

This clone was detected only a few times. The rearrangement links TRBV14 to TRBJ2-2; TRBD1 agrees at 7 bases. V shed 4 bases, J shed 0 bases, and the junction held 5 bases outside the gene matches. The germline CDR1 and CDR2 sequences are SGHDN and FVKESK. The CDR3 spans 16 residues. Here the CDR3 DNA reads TGTGCCAGCAGCCGGCGGACAGGCGCGAACACCGGGGAGCTGTTTTTT. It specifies CASSRRTGANTGELFF.

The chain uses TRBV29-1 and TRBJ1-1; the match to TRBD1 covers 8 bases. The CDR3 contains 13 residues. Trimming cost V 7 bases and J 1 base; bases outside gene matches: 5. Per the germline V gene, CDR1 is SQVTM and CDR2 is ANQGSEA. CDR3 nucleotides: TGCAGCGGAAGGGACAGGAGGAACACTGAAGCTTTCTTT. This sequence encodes CSGRDRRNTEAFF.

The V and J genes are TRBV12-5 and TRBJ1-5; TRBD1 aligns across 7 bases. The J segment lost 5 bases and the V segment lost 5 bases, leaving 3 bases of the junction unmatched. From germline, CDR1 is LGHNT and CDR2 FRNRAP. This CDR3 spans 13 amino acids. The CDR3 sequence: CASGPGQHQPQHF. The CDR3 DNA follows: TGTGCTAGTGGTCCGGGACAGCATCAGCCCCAGCATTTT.

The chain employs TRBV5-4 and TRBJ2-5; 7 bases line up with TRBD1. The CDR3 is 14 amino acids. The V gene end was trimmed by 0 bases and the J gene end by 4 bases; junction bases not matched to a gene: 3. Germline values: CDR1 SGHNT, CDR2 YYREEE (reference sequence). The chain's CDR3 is CASSLAGGLETQYF. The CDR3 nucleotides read TGTGCCAGCAGCTTGGCAGGGGGTCTAGAGACCCAGTACTTC. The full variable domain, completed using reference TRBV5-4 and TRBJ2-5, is ETGVTQSPTHLIKTRGQQVTLRCSSQSGHNTVSWYQQALGQGPQFIFQYYREEENGRGNFPPRFSGLQFPNYSSELNVNALELDDSALYLCASSLAGGLETQYFGPGTRLLVL.

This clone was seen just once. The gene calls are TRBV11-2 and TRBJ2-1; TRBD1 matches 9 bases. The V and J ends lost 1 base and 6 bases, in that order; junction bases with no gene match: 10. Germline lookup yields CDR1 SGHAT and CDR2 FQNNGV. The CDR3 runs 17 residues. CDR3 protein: CASSLVFPGQGVNEQFF. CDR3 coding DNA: TGTGCCAGCAGCTTAGTCTTTCCGGGACAGGGTGTCAATGAGCAGTTCTTC. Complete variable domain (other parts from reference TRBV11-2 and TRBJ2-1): EAGVAQSPRYKIIEKRQSVAFWCNPISGHATLYWYQQILGQGPKLLIQFQNNGVVDDSQLPKDRFSAERLKGVDSTLKIQPAKLEDSAVYLCASSLVFPGQGVNEQFFGPGTRLTVL.

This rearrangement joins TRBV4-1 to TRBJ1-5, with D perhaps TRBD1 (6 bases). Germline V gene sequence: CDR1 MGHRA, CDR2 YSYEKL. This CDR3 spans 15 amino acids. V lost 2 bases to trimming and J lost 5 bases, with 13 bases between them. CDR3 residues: CASSQIRGNDQPQHF. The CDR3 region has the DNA TGCGCCAGCAGCCAAATCAGGGGAAATGATCAGCCCCAGCATTTT.

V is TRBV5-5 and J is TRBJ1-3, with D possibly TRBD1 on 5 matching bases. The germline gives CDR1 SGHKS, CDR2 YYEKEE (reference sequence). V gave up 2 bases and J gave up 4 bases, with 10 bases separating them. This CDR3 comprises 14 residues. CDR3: CASSLGVGGNTIYF. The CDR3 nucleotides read TGTGCCAGCAGCTTAGGGGTAGGCGGAAACACCATATATTTT.

CDR3: CASSIPGTTTNYGYTF. DNA for the CDR3: TGTGCCAGTAGTATTCCCGGGACAACGACCAACTATGGCTACACCTTC. This chain joins TRBV19 and TRBJ1-2; possibly TRBD1 for D (6 bases). This CDR3 is 16 amino acids long. Trimming left V 3 bases short and J 2 bases short, with 16 bases between. Germline values: CDR1 LNHDA, CDR2 SQIVND (reference sequence).

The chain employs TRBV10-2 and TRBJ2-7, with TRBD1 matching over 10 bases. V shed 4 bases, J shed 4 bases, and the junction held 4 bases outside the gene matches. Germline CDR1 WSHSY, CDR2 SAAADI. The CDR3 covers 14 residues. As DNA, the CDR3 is TGCGCCAGCAGTGGGACAGGGGGTCAGTACGAGCAGTACTTC. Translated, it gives CASSGTGGQYEQYF.

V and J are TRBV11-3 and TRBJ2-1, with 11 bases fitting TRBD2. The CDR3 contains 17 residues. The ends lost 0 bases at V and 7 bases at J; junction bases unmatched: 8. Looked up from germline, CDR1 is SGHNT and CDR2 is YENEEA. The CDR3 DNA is TGTGCCAGCAGCTTAGACGCGACTAGCGGGGCGCTAAATGAGCAGTTCTTC. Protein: CASSLDATSGALNEQFF.

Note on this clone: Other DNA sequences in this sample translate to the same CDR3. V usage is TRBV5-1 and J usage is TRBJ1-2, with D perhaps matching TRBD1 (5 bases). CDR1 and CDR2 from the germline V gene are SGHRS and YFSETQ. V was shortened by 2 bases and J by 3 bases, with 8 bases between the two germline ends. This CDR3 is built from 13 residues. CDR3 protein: CASSLSGDYGYTF. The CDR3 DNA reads TGCGCCAGCAGCTTATCGGGGGACTATGGCTACACCTTC.

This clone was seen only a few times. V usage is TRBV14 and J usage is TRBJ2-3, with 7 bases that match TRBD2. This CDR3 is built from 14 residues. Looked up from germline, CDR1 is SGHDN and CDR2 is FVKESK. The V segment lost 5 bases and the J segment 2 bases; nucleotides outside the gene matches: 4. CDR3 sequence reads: CASSAGTITDTQYF. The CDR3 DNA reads TGTGCCAGCAGCGCCGGGACTATCACAGATACGCAGTATTTT.

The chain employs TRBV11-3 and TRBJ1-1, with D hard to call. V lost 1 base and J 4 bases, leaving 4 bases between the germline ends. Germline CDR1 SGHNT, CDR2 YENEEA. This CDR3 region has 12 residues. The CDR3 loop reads CASSLASTEAFF. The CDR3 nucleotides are TGTGCCAGCAGCTTAGCCAGCACTGAAGCTTTCTTT.